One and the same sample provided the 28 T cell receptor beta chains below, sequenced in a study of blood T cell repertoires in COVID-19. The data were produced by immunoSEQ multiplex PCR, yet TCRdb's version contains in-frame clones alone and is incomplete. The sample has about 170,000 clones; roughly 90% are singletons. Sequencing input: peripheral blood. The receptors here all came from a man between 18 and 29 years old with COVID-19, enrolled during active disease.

CDR3 DNA: TGTGCCAGCAGTTACGGGACAGGGTTCGGCTACACCTTC. Its translation is CASSYGTGFGYTF. The J gene is TRBJ1-2, the V gene TRBV6-5; TRBD1 matches at 9 bases. CDR1 and CDR2 from the germline V gene are MNHEY and SVGAGI. Unmatched junction bases numbered 3, after V lost 2 bases and J lost 8 bases. This CDR3 is 13 amino acids long.

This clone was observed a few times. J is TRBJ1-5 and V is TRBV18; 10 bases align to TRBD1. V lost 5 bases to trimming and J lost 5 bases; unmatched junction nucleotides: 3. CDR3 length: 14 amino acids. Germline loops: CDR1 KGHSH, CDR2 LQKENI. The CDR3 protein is CASSLDRGDQPQHF. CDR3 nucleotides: TGTGCCAGCTCATTGGACAGGGGGGATCAGCCCCAGCATTTT. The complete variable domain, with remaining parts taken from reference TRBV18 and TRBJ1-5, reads NAGVMQNPRHLVRRRGQEARLRCSPMKGHSHVYWYRQLPEEGLKFMVYLQKENIIDESGMPKERFSAEFPKEGPSILRIQQVVRGDSAAYFCASSLDRGDQPQHFGDGTRLSIL.

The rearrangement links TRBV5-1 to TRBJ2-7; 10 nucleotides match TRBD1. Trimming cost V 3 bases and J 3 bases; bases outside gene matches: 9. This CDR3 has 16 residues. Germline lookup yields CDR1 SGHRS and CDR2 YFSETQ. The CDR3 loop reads CASSSGGQGTVYEQYF. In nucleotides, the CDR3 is TGCGCCAGCAGCTCGGGGGGACAGGGGACTGTCTACGAGCAGTACTTC. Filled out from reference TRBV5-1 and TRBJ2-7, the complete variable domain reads KAGVTQTPRYLIKTRGQQVTLSCSPISGHRSVSWYQQTPGQGLQFLFEYFSETQRNKGNFPGRFSGRQFSNSRSEMNVSTLELGDSALYLCASSSGGQGTVYEQYFGPGTRLTVT.

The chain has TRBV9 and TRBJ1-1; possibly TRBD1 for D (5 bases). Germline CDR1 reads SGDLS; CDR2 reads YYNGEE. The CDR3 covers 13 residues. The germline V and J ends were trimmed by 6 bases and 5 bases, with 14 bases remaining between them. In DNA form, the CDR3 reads TGTGCCAGCACCAAAGGAGGGGAAACTGAAGCTTTCTTT. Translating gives CASTKGGETEAFF.

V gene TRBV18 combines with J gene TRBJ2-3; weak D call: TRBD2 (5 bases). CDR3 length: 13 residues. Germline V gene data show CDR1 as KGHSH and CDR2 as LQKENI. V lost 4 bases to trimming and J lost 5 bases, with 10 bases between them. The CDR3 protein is CASSLPEGDTQYF. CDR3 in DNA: TGTGCCAGCTCACTTCCCGAGGGAGATACGCAGTATTTT.

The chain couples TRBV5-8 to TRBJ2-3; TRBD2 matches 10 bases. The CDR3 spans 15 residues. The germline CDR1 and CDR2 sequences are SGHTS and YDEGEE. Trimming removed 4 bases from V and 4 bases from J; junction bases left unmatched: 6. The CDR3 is CASSPSGRRSDTQYF. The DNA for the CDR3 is TGTGCCAGCAGCCCTAGCGGGAGAAGGTCAGATACGCAGTATTTT.

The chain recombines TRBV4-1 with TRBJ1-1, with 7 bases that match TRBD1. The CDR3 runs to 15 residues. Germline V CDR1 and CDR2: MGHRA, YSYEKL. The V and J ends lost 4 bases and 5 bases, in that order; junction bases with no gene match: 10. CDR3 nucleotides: TGCGCCAGCAGCCCCGTAGACAGGGATATAACTGAAGCTTTCTTT. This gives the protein CASSPVDRDITEAFF.

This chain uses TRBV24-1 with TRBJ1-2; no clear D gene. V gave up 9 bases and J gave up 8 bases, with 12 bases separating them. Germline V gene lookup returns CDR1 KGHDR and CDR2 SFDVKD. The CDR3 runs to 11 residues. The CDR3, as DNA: TGTGCCACCGAAGACACTAGGGGCTACACCTTC. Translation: CATEDTRGYTF.

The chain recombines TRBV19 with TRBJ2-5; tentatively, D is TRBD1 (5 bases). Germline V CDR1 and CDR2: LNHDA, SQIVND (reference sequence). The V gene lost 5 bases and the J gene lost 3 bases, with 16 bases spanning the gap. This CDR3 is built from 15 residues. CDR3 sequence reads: CASSAREGIEETQYF. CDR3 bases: TGTGCCAGTAGTGCCAGGGAAGGTATCGAAGAGACCCAGTACTTC.

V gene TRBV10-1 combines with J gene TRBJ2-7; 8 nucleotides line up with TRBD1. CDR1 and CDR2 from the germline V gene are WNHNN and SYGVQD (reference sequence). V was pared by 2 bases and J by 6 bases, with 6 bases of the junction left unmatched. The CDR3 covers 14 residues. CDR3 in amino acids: CASSERTGLSEQYF. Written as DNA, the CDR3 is TGCGCCAGCAGTGAGCGGACAGGGTTATCCGAGCAGTACTTC.

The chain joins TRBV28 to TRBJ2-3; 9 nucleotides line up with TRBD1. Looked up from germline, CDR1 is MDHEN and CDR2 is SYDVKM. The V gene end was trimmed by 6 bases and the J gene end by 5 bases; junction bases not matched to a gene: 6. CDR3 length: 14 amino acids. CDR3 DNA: TGTGCCAGCAGCCCCACAGGGGGCGAAGATACGCAGTATTTT. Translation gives CASSPTGGEDTQYF.

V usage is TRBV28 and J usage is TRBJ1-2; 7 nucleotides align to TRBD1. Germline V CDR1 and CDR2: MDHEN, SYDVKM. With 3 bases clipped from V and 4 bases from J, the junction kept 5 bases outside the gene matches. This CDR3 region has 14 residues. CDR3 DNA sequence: TGTGCCAGCAGTTTGGTCGACAGGGCCTATGGCTACACCTTC. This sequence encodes CASSLVDRAYGYTF.

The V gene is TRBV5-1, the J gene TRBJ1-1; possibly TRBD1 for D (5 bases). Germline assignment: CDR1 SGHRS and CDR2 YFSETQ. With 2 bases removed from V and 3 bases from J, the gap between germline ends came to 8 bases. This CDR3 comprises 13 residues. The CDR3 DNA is TGCGCCAGCAGCTTAGCGGGGCACACTGAAGCTTTCTTT. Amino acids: CASSLAGHTEAFF.

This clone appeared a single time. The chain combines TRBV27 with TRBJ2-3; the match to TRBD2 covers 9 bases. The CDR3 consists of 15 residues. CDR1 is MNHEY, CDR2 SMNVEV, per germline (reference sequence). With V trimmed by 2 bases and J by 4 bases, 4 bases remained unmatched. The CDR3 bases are TGTGCCAGCAGTTTAGCGGGAGGGCCATCAGATACGCAGTATTTT. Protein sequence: CASSLAGGPSDTQYF.

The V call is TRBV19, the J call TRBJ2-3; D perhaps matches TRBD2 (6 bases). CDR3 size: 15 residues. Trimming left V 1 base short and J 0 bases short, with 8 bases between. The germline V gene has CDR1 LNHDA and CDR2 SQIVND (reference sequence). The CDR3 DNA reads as TGTGCCAGTAGTATAGTTAGCGGAAGCACAGATACGCAGTATTTT. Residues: CASSIVSGSTDTQYF.

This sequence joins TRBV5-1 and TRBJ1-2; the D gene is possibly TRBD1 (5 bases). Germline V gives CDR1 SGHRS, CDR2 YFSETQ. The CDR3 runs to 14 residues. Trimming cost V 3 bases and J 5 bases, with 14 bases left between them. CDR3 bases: TGCGCCAGCAGCTCGAGCGGGGCGGGGTATGGCTACACCTTC. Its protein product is CASSSSGAGYGYTF.

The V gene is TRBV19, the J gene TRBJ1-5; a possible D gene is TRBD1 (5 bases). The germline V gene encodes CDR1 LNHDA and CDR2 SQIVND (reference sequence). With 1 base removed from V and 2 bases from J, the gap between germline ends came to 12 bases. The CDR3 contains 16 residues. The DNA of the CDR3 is TGTGCCAGTAGTATAGGTAGGGGATTTGGCAATCAGCCCCAGCATTTT. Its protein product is CASSIGRGFGNQPQHF.

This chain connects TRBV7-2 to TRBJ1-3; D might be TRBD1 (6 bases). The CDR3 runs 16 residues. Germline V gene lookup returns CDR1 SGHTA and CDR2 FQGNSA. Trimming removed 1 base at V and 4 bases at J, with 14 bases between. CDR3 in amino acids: CASSLVLGAPGNTIYF. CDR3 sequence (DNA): TGTGCCAGCAGCTTAGTCCTGGGGGCGCCGGGAAACACCATATATTTT.

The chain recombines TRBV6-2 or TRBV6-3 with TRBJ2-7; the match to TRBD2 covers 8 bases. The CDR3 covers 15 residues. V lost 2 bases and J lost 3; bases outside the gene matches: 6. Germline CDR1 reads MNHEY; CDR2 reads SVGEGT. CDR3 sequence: CASSYGSGVLYEQYF. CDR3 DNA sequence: TGTGCCAGCAGTTACGGTAGCGGGGTCCTCTACGAGCAGTACTTC.

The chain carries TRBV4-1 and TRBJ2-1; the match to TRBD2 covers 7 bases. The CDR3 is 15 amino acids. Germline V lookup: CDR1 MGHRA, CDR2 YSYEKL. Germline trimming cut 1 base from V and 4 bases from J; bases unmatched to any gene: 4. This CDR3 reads CASSQGEGQYNEQFF. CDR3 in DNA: TGCGCCAGCAGCCAAGGGGAGGGGCAGTACAATGAGCAGTTCTTC.

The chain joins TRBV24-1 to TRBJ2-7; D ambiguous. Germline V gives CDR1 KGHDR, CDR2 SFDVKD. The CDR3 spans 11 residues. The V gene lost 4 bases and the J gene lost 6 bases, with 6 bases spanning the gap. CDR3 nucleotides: TGTGCCACCAGTGAGGGCCGCGAGCAGTACTTC. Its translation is CATSEGREQYF.

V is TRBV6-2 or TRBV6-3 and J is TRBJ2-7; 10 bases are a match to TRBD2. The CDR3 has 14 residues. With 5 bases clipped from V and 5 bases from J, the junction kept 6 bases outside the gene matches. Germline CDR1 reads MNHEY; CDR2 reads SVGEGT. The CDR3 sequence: CASSPRLAGDEQYF. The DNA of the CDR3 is TGTGCCAGCAGTCCCCGACTAGCGGGTGACGAGCAGTACTTC.

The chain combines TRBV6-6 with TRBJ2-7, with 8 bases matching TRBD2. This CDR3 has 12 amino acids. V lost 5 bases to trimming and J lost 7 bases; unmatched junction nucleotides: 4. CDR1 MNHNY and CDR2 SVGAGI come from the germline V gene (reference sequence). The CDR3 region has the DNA TGTGCCAGCAGTAATAGCGGGAAAGAGCAGTACTTC. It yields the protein CASSNSGKEQYF.

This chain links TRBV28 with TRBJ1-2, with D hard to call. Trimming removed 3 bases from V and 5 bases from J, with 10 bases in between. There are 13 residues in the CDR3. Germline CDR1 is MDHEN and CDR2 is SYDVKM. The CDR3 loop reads CASSFYSLYGYTF. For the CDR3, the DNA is TGTGCCAGCAGTTTCTATAGCCTTTATGGCTACACCTTC.

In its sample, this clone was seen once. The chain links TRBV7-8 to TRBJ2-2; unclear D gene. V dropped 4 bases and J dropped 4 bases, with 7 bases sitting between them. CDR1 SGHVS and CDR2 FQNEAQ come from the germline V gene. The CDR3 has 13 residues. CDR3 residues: CASSSRGTGELFF. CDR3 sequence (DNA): TGTGCCAGCAGCTCCCGCGGCACCGGGGAGCTGTTTTTT.

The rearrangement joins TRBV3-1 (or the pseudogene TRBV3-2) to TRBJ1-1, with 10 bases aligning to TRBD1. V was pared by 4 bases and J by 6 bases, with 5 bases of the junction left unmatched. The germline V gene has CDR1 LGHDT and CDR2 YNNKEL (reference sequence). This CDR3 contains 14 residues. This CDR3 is CASSRLGQGAEAFF. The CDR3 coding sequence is TGTGCCAGCAGCCGTTTAGGACAGGGGGCTGAAGCTTTCTTT.

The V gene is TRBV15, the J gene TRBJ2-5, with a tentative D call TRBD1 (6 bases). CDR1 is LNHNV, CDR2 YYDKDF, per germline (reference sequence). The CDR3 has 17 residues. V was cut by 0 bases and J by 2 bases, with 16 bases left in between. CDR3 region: CATSRDLVRDIQETQYF. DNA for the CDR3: TGTGCCACCAGCAGAGATCTCGTCCGGGACATTCAAGAGACCCAGTACTTC.

The CDR3 region is CASSWNRGTDTQYF. CDR3 sequence (DNA): TGTGCCAGCAGCTGGAACAGGGGCACAGATACGCAGTATTTT. This rearrangement joins TRBV5-5 to TRBJ2-3, with D perhaps TRBD1 (6 bases). CDR3 length: 14 amino acids. The ends were cut back, 3 bases at V and 1 base at J, with 9 bases in the middle. The germline CDR1 and CDR2 sequences are SGHKS and YYEKEE (reference sequence).